This T cell receptor (beta chain) appears in the sequencing data of a study of T-cell reconstitution after alpha-beta-depleted transplantation in children. As it was prepared, the TCRbeta library received unique molecular identifiers. TCRdb reprocessed the PCR reads via MiXCR and lists one record per CDR3 protein. The profile shows hundreds of thousands of distinct CDR3 sequences, 32% of them singletons. The CDR3 covers 14 residues. Trimming cost V 4 bases and J 3 bases, with 14 bases left between them. Germline V gene sequence: CDR1 DFQATT, CDR2 SNEGSKA (reference sequence). The sample was PBMCs from the stem cell graft donor, taken from the stem cell graft. This TCR was recovered from a human donor who donated a stem cell graft to a child with aplastic anemia. The V gene is TRBV20-1, the J gene TRBJ2-3, with D possibly called TRBD1 or TRBD2 (6 bases each). CDR3 bases: TGCAGTGCTATGAACTGGAGGGGGACAGATACGCAGTATTTT. Amino acids: CSAMNWRGTDTQYF.